Following are 28 T cell receptor beta chains from one sample sequenced in a study of T cells in Graves' hyperthyroidism and ophthalmopathy. TCR beta CDR3 regions were amplified from RNA. Primed by the HTBI set, a first-round RT-PCR was run on the TCR CDR3. TCRdb recomputed calls from the multiplex PCR reads with MiXCR, one row per CDR3 protein. Of approximately 600,000 distinct CDR3 sequences listed, 13% to 15% are singletons. Sequenced sample: blood. These receptors originate from a young woman with Graves' ophthalmopathy.

This clonotype was picked up many times. The CDR3 DNA reads as TGTGCCAGCAGTCGTGGGACAGGGCTTGGCTACACCTTC. The encoded protein is CASSRGTGLGYTF. This chain uses TRBV28 with TRBJ1-2; 9 bases align to TRBD1. The CDR3 is 13 residues long. Germline V gene data show CDR1 as MDHEN and CDR2 as SYDVKM. V trimming: 5 bases; J trimming: 7 bases; junction bases outside the gene matches: 5.

This clonotype was seen more than once but under ten times. This chain uses TRBV10-3 with TRBJ2-1; 8 nucleotides line up with TRBD2. The CDR3 contains 16 residues. Per the germline V gene, CDR1 is ENHRY and CDR2 is SYGVKD. V lost 0 bases to trimming and J lost 3 bases; unmatched junction nucleotides: 4. The CDR3 nucleotides are TGTGCCATCAGTGAGTCATTAGCGGGATTCTACAATGAGCAGTTCTTC. It translates to CAISESLAGFYNEQFF.

Ten or more counts support this clonotype. The chain carries TRBV12-3 or TRBV12-4 and TRBJ1-1; D unclear. The CDR3 loop spans 14 amino acids. Trimming left V 6 bases short and J 0 bases short, with 11 bases between. The CDR3 reads CASSVQAVNTEAFF. CDR3 nucleotide sequence: TGTGCCAGCAGCGTGCAGGCGGTGAACACTGAAGCTTTCTTT.

This clonotype was recorded a few times. The chain couples TRBV20-1 to TRBJ2-1, with TRBD2 matching 14 bases. J was trimmed by 13 bases and V by 4 bases; bases with no gene match: 12. This CDR3 comprises 15 residues. Germline V lookup: CDR1 DFQATT, CDR2 SNEGSKA (reference sequence). The CDR3 loop reads CSANRLAGGPMNQFF. CDR3 bases: TGCAGTGCTAACCGACTAGCGGGAGGGCCGATGAACCAGTTCTTC.

The sample holds many counts of this clonotype. The chain uses TRBV29-1 and TRBJ2-3; 7 bases map to TRBD2. Trimming at V came to 0 bases and at J to 4 bases, leaving 4 bases not matched to a gene. Germline values: CDR1 SQVTM, CDR2 ANQGSEA. CDR3 length equals 14 residues. This chain's CDR3 is CSVEDGGGPDTQYF. DNA for the CDR3: TGCAGCGTTGAAGATGGGGGGGGACCAGATACGCAGTATTTT.

This clonotype was detected only a few times. The V gene is TRBV20-1, the J gene TRBJ1-5; 8 positions agree with TRBD1. The CDR3 sequence is 19 residues long. In germline, CDR1 is DFQATT, CDR2 SNEGSKA (reference sequence). Trimming at V came to 0 bases and at J to 0 bases, leaving 13 bases not matched to a gene. CDR3 in DNA: TGCAGTGCTAGAGAGTCAAAACAGGGGGAGTCATATAGCAATCAGCCCCAGCATTTT. Protein sequence: CSARESKQGESYSNQPQHF.

This clonotype was detected only a few times. This chain links TRBV30 with TRBJ1-4; D remains unclear. V was clipped by 0 bases and J by 3 bases, with 17 bases between them. Per germline, CDR1 GTSNPN and CDR2 SVGIG (reference sequence). This CDR3 is built from 17 residues. CDR3 nucleotide sequence: TGTGCCTGGAGTGTCCTCGGTGGGTTAGGGTCTAATGAAAAACTGTTTTTT. Amino acid sequence: CAWSVLGGLGSNEKLFF.

With regard to this clonotype: A much larger clone differs by one base, so this may be a read error. The J gene is TRBJ1-1, the V gene TRBV5-6, with D perhaps TRBD1 (5 bases). The germline V gene encodes CDR1 SGHDT and CDR2 YYEEEE. The CDR3 is made up of 15 amino acids. This chain's CDR3 is CAGSLAGQGVTEAFF. CDR3 DNA: TGTGCCGGCAGCTTGGCCGGGCAGGGTGTCACTGAAGCTTTCTTT.

This clonotype was detected only a few times. The chain couples TRBV27 to TRBJ2-7; either TRBD1 or TRBD2 may fit D (7 bases each). The CDR3 is made up of 16 amino acids. Per germline, CDR1 MNHEY and CDR2 SMNVEV (reference sequence). The ends were cut back, 6 bases at V and 4 bases at J, with 22 bases in the middle. The CDR3 here is CASSPIRPQGGYEQYF. The CDR3 nucleotides are TGTGCCAGCAGCCCCATAAGGCCCCAGGGGGGGTACGAGCAGTACTTC.

This clonotype turned up a few times. The rearrangement links TRBV3-1 to TRBJ1-2; 8 bases are a match to TRBD1. The ends lost 0 bases at V and 5 bases at J; junction bases unmatched: 5. The CDR3 covers 15 residues. Germline V gene sequence: CDR1 LGHDT, CDR2 YNNKEL (reference sequence). The CDR3 nucleotides read TGTGCCAGCAGCCAAGATTCCACAGGGGGGTATGGCTACACCTTC. Translation gives CASSQDSTGGYGYTF. The variable domain in full, with the rest retrieved from reference TRBV3-1 and TRBJ1-2, is DTAVSQTPKYLVTQMGNDKSIKCEQNLGHDTMYWYKQDSKKFLKIMFSYNNKELIINETVPNRFSPKSPDKAHLNLHINSLELGDSAVYFCASSQDSTGGYGYTFGSGTRLTVV.

This clonotype was seen at least ten times. The V and J genes are TRBV14 and TRBJ2-2, with 8 bases that match TRBD1. This CDR3 spans 16 amino acids. V shed 1 base and J 7 bases; nucleotides not matched to a gene: 8. Germline V gene lookup returns CDR1 SGHDN and CDR2 FVKESK. The CDR3 protein is CASSQATGGKYGELFF. The CDR3, as DNA: TGTGCCAGCAGCCAAGCCACAGGGGGGAAATACGGGGAGCTGTTTTTT.

This clonotype was observed a handful of times. The V gene is TRBV24-1, the J gene TRBJ2-1, with 11 bases that match TRBD2. The CDR3 is made up of 19 amino acids. V lost 4 bases, J lost 6 bases, and 16 bases stayed unmatched. The germline gives CDR1 KGHDR, CDR2 SFDVKD. CDR3 sequence (DNA): TGTGCCACCAGTGACCCCATAGGGCGAACTAGCGGGAGCCGCAATGAGCAGTTCTTC. Protein sequence: CATSDPIGRTSGSRNEQFF.

This clonotype was seen repeatedly, ten times or more. This chain uses TRBV6-1 with TRBJ1-1; D is unclear. V gave up 10 bases and J gave up 4 bases, with 13 bases separating them. The CDR3 runs to 12 residues. Germline loops: CDR1 MNHNS, CDR2 SASEGT. The CDR3 reads CATKNGVTEAFF. DNA for the CDR3: TGTGCCACCAAAAACGGGGTCACTGAAGCTTTCTTT.

This clonotype has just a few counts. CDR3 nucleotides: TGTGCCAGCAGTTTACCAGGGGCCAATGAGCAGTTCTTC. Translation gives CASSLPGANEQFF. The chain links TRBV27 to TRBJ2-1, with D possibly TRBD1 on 6 matching bases. V was cut by 2 bases and J by 6 bases, with 8 bases left in between. The CDR3 spans 13 residues. Germline V gene data show CDR1 as MNHEY and CDR2 as SMNVEV (reference sequence).

The chain is built from TRBV2 and TRBJ1-6, with D tentatively TRBD1 (5 bases). This CDR3 is built from 15 residues. Germline V gene lookup returns CDR1 SNHLY and CDR2 FYNNEI. V was trimmed by 3 bases and J by 7 bases, leaving 13 bases between them. CDR3 sequence reads: CASSDLAGPNSPLHF. The CDR3 DNA is TGTGCCAGCAGTGATTTAGCAGGGCCAAATTCACCCCTCCACTTT. Looking up the rest from reference TRBV2 and TRBJ1-6 gives the full variable domain: EPEVTQTPSHQVTQMGQEVILRCVPISNHLYFYWYRQILGQKVEFLVSFYNNEISEKSEIFDDQFSVERPDGSNFTLKIRSTKLEDSAMYFCASSDLAGPNSPLHFGNGTRLTVT.

This clonotype appeared a few times. The V and J genes are TRBV9 and TRBJ1-1; D not certain. Germline CDR1 is SGDLS and CDR2 is YYNGEE. V gave up 1 base and J gave up 3 bases, with 13 bases separating them. The length of the CDR3 is 15 residues. The chain's CDR3 is CASSVNAEGYTEAFF. CDR3 nucleotide sequence: TGTGCCAGCAGCGTAAATGCCGAGGGTTACACTGAAGCTTTCTTT.

This clonotype was detected ten times or more. The rearrangement joins TRBV28 to TRBJ1-4, with 8 bases lining up with TRBD1. The junction had 9 bases not matched to a gene; V was cut back by 5 bases and J by 7 bases. CDR3 size: 15 residues. Germline-derived CDR1 and CDR2 are MDHEN and SYDVKM. CDR3 protein: CASSRRTGTAEKLFF. The CDR3 DNA reads as TGTGCCAGCAGTCGACGGACAGGGACAGCTGAAAAACTGTTTTTT.

The gene calls are TRBV10-3 and TRBJ2-1; 10 nucleotides line up with TRBD2. Germline CDR1 is ENHRY and CDR2 is SYGVKD. CDR3 length equals 16 residues. After removal of 4 bases from V and 7 bases from J, the junction contained 10 bases not matched to a gene. CDR3 DNA: TGTGCCATCAGTGCAAGGGCTAGCGGGAGAGGAAATGAGCAGTTCTTC. Residues: CAISARASGRGNEQFF.

The chain couples TRBV28 to TRBJ2-5; 10 bases are shared with TRBD2. V shed 6 bases, J shed 4 bases, and the junction held 14 bases outside the gene matches. Germline loops: CDR1 MDHEN, CDR2 SYDVKM. The CDR3 contains 17 residues. The CDR3 loop reads CASREWASGRGGETQYF. CDR3 coding DNA: TGTGCCAGCAGAGAGTGGGCTAGCGGGAGAGGGGGAGAGACCCAGTACTTC.

This clonotype was recorded at least ten times. The genes are TRBV28 and TRBJ2-7; 7 bases are a match to TRBD1. J gave up 1 base and V 4 bases, and 13 bases lay outside the gene matches. Germline V gives CDR1 MDHEN, CDR2 SYDVKM. The CDR3 loop spans 17 amino acids. Written as DNA, the CDR3 is TGTGCCAGCAGTTCCCCTCCGGGACAGTGGGAGTCCTACGAGCAGTACTTC. Its translation: CASSSPPGQWESYEQYF.

This clonotype showed up many times. V and J are TRBV6-1 and TRBJ2-7; 7 bases map to TRBD1. Germline CDR1 is MNHNS and CDR2 is SASEGT. The V segment lost 8 bases and the J segment 0 bases; nucleotides outside the gene matches: 10. The CDR3 runs to 15 residues. The CDR3, as DNA: TGTGCCAGCGGCCAGGGACAGATCGCCTCCTACGAGCAGTACTTC. This gives the protein CASGQGQIASYEQYF.

This clonotype was detected ten times or more. This chain connects TRBV7-9 to TRBJ2-5, with D maybe TRBD1 (6 bases). Deletions cut 2 bases from V and 4 bases from J, with 11 bases between. The germline V gene has CDR1 SEHNR and CDR2 FQNEAQ (reference sequence). CDR3 length: 14 residues. CDR3 DNA: TGTGCCAGCAGCTTAATAGGGGGAAGAGAGACCCAGTACTTC. Protein sequence: CASSLIGGRETQYF. Full variable domain (rest looked up from reference TRBV7-9 and TRBJ2-5): DTGVSQNPRHKITKRGQNVTFRCDPISEHNRLYWYRQTLGQGPEFLTYFQNEAQLEKSRLLSDRFSAERPKGSFSTLEIQRTEQGDSAMYLCASSLIGGRETQYFGPGTRLLVL.

This clonotype appeared many times. The CDR3 loop is CAWSVEISPTYEQYF. The CDR3 DNA sequence: TGTGCCTGGAGTGTAGAGATATCTCCCACCTACGAGCAGTACTTC. This chain joins TRBV30 and TRBJ2-7; no clear D. Per the germline V gene, CDR1 is GTSNPN and CDR2 is SVGIG (reference sequence). This CDR3 is 15 amino acids long. Trimming removed 0 bases at V and 2 bases at J, with 14 bases between.

Ten or more counts support this clonotype. The chain is built from TRBV27 and TRBJ1-2; possible D gene TRBD1, 5 bases. Germline V gene data show CDR1 as MNHEY and CDR2 as SMNVEV (reference sequence). V lost 6 bases, J lost 0 bases, and 14 bases lay in between. CDR3 length: 15 amino acids. The CDR3 protein is CASRQPGSPNYGYTF. The CDR3 nucleotides read TGTGCCAGCAGACAACCAGGGTCCCCTAACTATGGCTACACCTTC.

This clonotype was picked up many times. This chain connects TRBV28 to TRBJ1-2, with a tentative D call TRBD1 (5 bases). Deletions cut 6 bases from V and 6 bases from J, with 23 bases between. The V gene's germline CDR1 is MDHEN and CDR2 SYDVKM. The CDR3 is 16 amino acids. The CDR3 sequence is CASSRPTGGLGDGYTF. The CDR3 DNA reads as TGTGCCAGCAGCCGCCCTACCGGGGGTCTGGGCGATGGCTACACCTTC.

This clonotype was counted at least ten times. The chain combines TRBV9 with TRBJ1-1; 8 nucleotides line up with TRBD1. This CDR3 is built from 15 residues. In germline, CDR1 is SGDLS, CDR2 YYNGEE. The junction had 7 bases not matched to a gene; V was cut back by 4 bases and J by 2 bases. The CDR3 loop reads CASSQGQGRNTEAFF. DNA for the CDR3: TGTGCCAGCAGCCAAGGACAGGGAAGAAACACTGAAGCTTTCTTT.

Many counts were recorded for this clonotype. V usage is TRBV6-1 and J usage is TRBJ1-2; 7 bases align to TRBD1. In germline, CDR1 is MNHNS, CDR2 SASEGT. After removal of 4 bases from V and 4 bases from J, the junction contained 12 bases not matched to a gene. The CDR3 sequence is 16 residues long. CDR3 DNA sequence: TGTGCCAGCAGTGTAGATCTCACAGGGGAAGTCTATGGCTACACCTTC. This encodes CASSVDLTGEVYGYTF.

J is TRBJ1-5 and V is TRBV3-1; 9 bases match TRBD1. J was trimmed by 6 bases and V by 5 bases; bases with no gene match: 5. The CDR3 has 14 residues. The V gene's germline CDR1 is LGHDT and CDR2 YNNKEL (reference sequence). The CDR3 DNA is TGTGCCAGCAGCTACGGACAGGGGATTCAGCCCCAGCATTTT. This encodes CASSYGQGIQPQHF.